Following are 24 T cell receptor beta chains from one sample sequenced in a study of shared clonotypes between healthy human individuals. The method was immunoSEQ multiplex PCR; TCRdb's version includes in-frame clones alone and lacks a portion of them. The table shows over 2 million clones, with roughly 92% occurring only once. What was sequenced was naive CD4+ T cells from PBMCs. Subset: CD45RA+ positively selected. These receptors all come from a man in his late teens or twenties in good health. Some clones in this sample may be carry-over from other donors' samples.

The V gene is TRBV28, the J gene TRBJ2-6; D is ambiguous. This CDR3 is 19 amino acids long. V gave up 4 bases and J gave up 4 bases, with 23 bases separating them. The V gene's germline CDR1 is MDHEN and CDR2 SYDVKM. CDR3 protein: CASSSPPYLGLLGANVLTF. For the CDR3, the DNA is TGTGCCAGCAGTTCCCCGCCCTATCTGGGTTTGTTGGGGGCCAACGTCCTGACTTTC.

This chain links TRBV7-3 with TRBJ2-1; TRBD2 aligns across 8 bases. The length of the CDR3 is 17 residues. The germline V gene has CDR1 SGHTA and CDR2 FQGTGA. J gave up 3 bases and V 2 bases, and 9 bases lay outside the gene matches. The CDR3 DNA sequence: TGTGCCAGCAGCTTAGATGGCGGCGGGAGGTTCTACAATGAGCAGTTCTTC. This gives the protein CASSLDGGGRFYNEQFF.

In the case of this clone: Other DNA sequences from this sample encode an identical CDR3 as well. J is TRBJ1-4 and V is TRBV18; D gene ambiguous. Between the trimmed V and J ends, which lost 3 bases and 2 bases, there was a span of 7 bases. The CDR3 sequence is 14 residues long. Germline-derived CDR1 and CDR2 are KGHSH and LQKENI. The CDR3 region has the DNA TGTGCCAGCTCACCCCGGAGGACTAATGAAAAACTGTTTTTT. Protein: CASSPRRTNEKLFF.

The chain combines TRBV2 with TRBJ2-4; D is possibly TRBD2 (6 bases). The germline CDR1 and CDR2 sequences are SNHLY and FYNNEI. The CDR3 has 16 residues. V lost 3 bases, J lost 0 bases, and 12 bases lay in between. The CDR3 sequence: CASSEYLARAKNIQYF. CDR3 nucleotide sequence: TGTGCCAGCAGTGAGTACCTAGCGAGAGCCAAAAACATTCAGTACTTC.

This clone was detected only once. The J gene is TRBJ1-5, the V gene TRBV7-8; no clear D gene. CDR1 is SGHVS, CDR2 FQNEAQ, per germline. The CDR3 is made up of 16 amino acids. Trimming removed 3 bases from V and 0 bases from J, with 12 bases in between. The CDR3 spells CASSFQRLGSNQPQHF. CDR3 DNA: TGTGCCAGCAGCTTCCAACGATTGGGTAGCAATCAGCCCCAGCATTTT.

For the CDR3, the DNA is TGCGCCAGCAGCTTGGCCCGGGACAGGGTAACAGATACGCAGTATTTT. Translation gives CASSLARDRVTDTQYF. The chain uses TRBV5-1 and TRBJ2-3, with 9 bases that match TRBD1. Germline values: CDR1 SGHRS, CDR2 YFSETQ. The CDR3 sequence is 16 residues long. V shed 0 bases, J shed 3 bases, and the junction held 5 bases outside the gene matches.

The chain joins TRBV4-2 to TRBJ2-6; D unclear. V was cut by 0 bases and J by 6 bases, with 12 bases left in between. CDR1 is LGHNA and CDR2 is YNFKEQ in the germline V gene. The CDR3 totals 16 residues. The CDR3 protein is CASSQDASFEANVLTF. CDR3 DNA sequence: TGTGCCAGCAGCCAAGATGCCTCCTTCGAGGCCAACGTCCTGACTTTC.

This clone was seen a single time. The V gene is TRBV5-1, the J gene TRBJ2-7, with D unclear. Looked up from germline, CDR1 is SGHRS and CDR2 is YFSETQ. This CDR3 is built from 15 residues. Trimming left V 0 bases short and J 0 bases short, with 10 bases between. The CDR3 coding sequence is TGCGCCAGCAGCTTGGCTCCTGGGAACTCCTACGAGCAGTACTTC. Protein sequence: CASSLAPGNSYEQYF.

This clone is a singleton in its sample. The V call is TRBV5-6, the J call TRBJ2-5; TRBD1 aligns across 10 bases. Germline-derived CDR1 and CDR2 are SGHDT and YYEEEE. This CDR3 region has 16 residues. With V trimmed by 1 base and J by 3 bases, 6 bases remained unmatched. CDR3 sequence reads: CASSLLGQGVEETQYF. The CDR3 nucleotides are TGTGCCAGCAGCTTGTTAGGACAGGGGGTCGAAGAGACCCAGTACTTC.

This chain links TRBV4-3 with TRBJ1-3; D not resolved. Germline-derived CDR1 and CDR2 are LGHNA and YSLEER. Trimming took off 0 bases at V and 0 bases at J, with 9 bases between the two ends. The CDR3 sequence is 16 residues long. CDR3 protein: CASSQDRYHSGNTIYF. The CDR3 coding sequence is TGCGCCAGCAGCCAAGACAGGTACCACTCTGGAAACACCATATATTTT.

The chain links TRBV11-2 to TRBJ2-7; 7 positions agree with TRBD1. Unmatched junction bases numbered 4, after V lost 2 bases and J lost 3 bases. The CDR3 is 14 residues long. Germline V gives CDR1 SGHAT, CDR2 FQNNGV. The DNA of the CDR3 is TGTGCCAGCAGCTTAAGGACAGGTTACTACGAGCAGTACTTC. Translation gives CASSLRTGYYEQYF.

As regards this clone: Other nucleotide sequences in the sample specify the same CDR3. The chain recombines TRBV11-3 with TRBJ2-7; D unclear. Germline CDR1 reads SGHNT; CDR2 reads YENEEA. This CDR3 contains 14 residues. The V gene lost 0 bases and the J gene lost 0 bases, with 6 bases spanning the gap. The CDR3 loop is CASSLDSDSYEQYF. The CDR3 DNA sequence: TGTGCCAGCAGCTTAGATTCAGACTCCTACGAGCAGTACTTC.

The chain couples TRBV2 to TRBJ2-5; D gene unclear. Trimming removed 3 bases from V and 2 bases from J, with 7 bases in between. The CDR3 totals 13 residues. The germline CDR1 and CDR2 sequences are SNHLY and FYNNEI. The CDR3 loop is CASSETRQETQYF. The CDR3, as DNA: TGTGCCAGCAGTGAGACACGACAAGAGACCCAGTACTTC.

This sequence joins TRBV6-1 and TRBJ2-5; TRBD1 matches at 9 bases. The CDR3 spans 15 residues. J lost 5 bases, V lost 7 bases, and 11 bases had no gene match. The germline V gene encodes CDR1 MNHNS and CDR2 SASEGT. The CDR3 spells CASNPGQGIDETQYF. CDR3 coding DNA: TGTGCCAGCAACCCAGGACAGGGGATCGACGAGACCCAGTACTTC.

The V gene is TRBV6-4, the J gene TRBJ2-1; 8 bases match TRBD1. There are 17 residues in the CDR3. Germline V gene sequence: CDR1 MRHNA, CDR2 SNTAGT. With V trimmed by 0 bases and J by 5 bases, 9 bases remained unmatched. CDR3 loop: CASSDSFRQGIHNEQFF. The CDR3 DNA follows: TGTGCCAGCAGTGACTCGTTTAGACAGGGGATCCACAATGAGCAGTTCTTC.

V gene TRBV7-8 combines with J gene TRBJ2-7; possibly TRBD1 or TRBD2 for D (5 bases each). The CDR3 runs to 14 residues. CDR1 and CDR2 (germline): SGHVS, FQNEAQ. The V gene lost 3 bases and the J gene lost 2 bases, with 11 bases spanning the gap. The CDR3 coding sequence is TGTGCCAGCAGCTTGGGGGACGGAACCTACGAGCAGTACTTC. Translating gives CASSLGDGTYEQYF.

This clone appeared a single time. The chain employs TRBV11-1 and TRBJ2-2; D ambiguous. Per the germline V gene, CDR1 is SGHAT and CDR2 is FQDESV (reference sequence). The CDR3 is made up of 14 amino acids. The V and J ends lost 0 bases and 7 bases respectively, with 9 bases between them. CDR3 coding DNA: TGTGCCAGCAGCTTAGCGCTAACCAGCGGGGAGCTGTTTTTT. It encodes CASSLALTSGELFF.

This clone has more than one count but fewer than ten. The sample contains more than one DNA sequence encoding this CDR3. The chain employs TRBV5-1 and TRBJ1-2; no firm D call. Germline V CDR1 and CDR2: SGHRS, YFSETQ. The length of the CDR3 is 13 residues. V lost 0 bases and J lost 6, with 9 bases in between. The CDR3 protein is CASSLGAGDGYTF. The CDR3 nucleotides are TGCGCCAGCAGCTTGGGGGCCGGCGATGGCTACACCTTC.

The J gene is TRBJ2-3, the V gene TRBV28, with TRBD1 as a possible D gene (6 bases). Germline CDR1 is MDHEN and CDR2 is SYDVKM. V was pared by 3 bases and J by 0 bases, with 7 bases between. CDR3 length: 14 amino acids. CDR3 amino acids: CASSLGASTDTQYF. CDR3 bases: TGTGCCAGCAGTTTGGGGGCGAGCACAGATACGCAGTATTTT. The entire variable domain, with the rest obtained from reference TRBV28 and TRBJ2-3, is as follows: DVKVTQSSRYLVKRTGEKVFLECVQDMDHENMFWYRQDPGLGLRLIYFSYDVKMKEKGDIPEGYSVSREKKERFSLILESASTNQTSMYLCASSLGASTDTQYFGPGTRLTVL.

This chain connects TRBV28 to TRBJ1-1; the D gene is possibly TRBD1 (6 bases). Between the trimmed V and J ends, which lost 2 bases and 2 bases, there was a span of 12 bases. The CDR3 contains 15 residues. CDR1 is MDHEN and CDR2 is SYDVKM in the germline V gene. The CDR3 here is CASSLSAGGNTEAFF. CDR3 bases: TGTGCCAGCAGTTTAAGTGCTGGGGGCAACACTGAAGCTTTCTTT.

The chain is built from TRBV6-6 and TRBJ2-5; the match to TRBD2 covers 12 bases. V lost 5 bases and J lost 3; bases outside the gene matches: 1. The CDR3 spans 14 residues. Germline CDR1 reads MNHNY; CDR2 reads SVGAGI (reference sequence). CDR3 nucleotide sequence: TGTGCCAGCAGTCTAGCGGGAGGGAAAGAGACCCAGTACTTC. Its translation is CASSLAGGKETQYF.

The rearrangement uses TRBV30 and TRBJ1-6, with 7 bases identical to TRBD1. The CDR3 contains 12 residues. The V and J ends lost 2 bases and 10 bases, in that order; junction bases with no gene match: 2. CDR1 is GTSNPN and CDR2 is SVGIG in the germline V gene (reference sequence). CDR3 DNA: TGTGCCTGGAGTACAGGGGTCTCACCCCTCCACTTT. It yields the protein CAWSTGVSPLHF.

V is TRBV7-6 and J is TRBJ2-7, with D maybe TRBD1 (5 bases). Germline V gives CDR1 SGHVS, CDR2 FNYEAQ. The CDR3 covers 15 residues. Trimming cost V 5 bases and J 6 bases, with 20 bases left between them. The CDR3 DNA follows: TGTGCCAGCAGCCAGGGATCAGGGTGGCCTCTCGAGCAGTACTTC. As protein: CASSQGSGWPLEQYF.

This rearrangement joins TRBV11-3 to TRBJ1-1, with TRBD1 as a possible D gene (5 bases). Germline V gene data show CDR1 as SGHNT and CDR2 as YENEEA. CDR3 length: 14 residues. With 1 base removed from V and 1 base from J, the gap between germline ends came to 7 bases. This chain's CDR3 is CASSLGGWNTEAFF. Here the CDR3 DNA reads TGTGCCAGCAGCTTAGGGGGGTGGAACACTGAAGCTTTCTTT.